This T cell receptor beta chain was identified during a study of blood T cell repertoires in COVID-19. For the study at large: There were acute and convalescent COVID-19 samples, and they came from the United States, Italy and Spain. PBMCs, B-cell-depleted T cells, or T cells provided the cDNA or gDNA that made up the material.

V lost 6 bases, J lost 6 bases, and 13 bases lay in between. The CDR3 runs 13 residues. Germline V gives CDR1 MRHNA, CDR2 SNTAGT. Libraries were prepared by immunoSEQ multiplex PCR; TCRdb keeps only in-frame clonotypes and omits some of them. The sample carries some 300,000 clones, around 91% recorded once. Material: peripheral blood. V usage is TRBV6-4 and J usage is TRBJ2-3; no clear D. The sequence derives from a woman between 40 and 55 years old with COVID-19, enrolled during active disease. CDR3 region: CASSVVPRDTQYF. The CDR3 nucleotides read TGTGCCAGCAGCGTCGTCCCGAGGGATACGCAGTATTTT.